This T cell receptor beta chain was sequenced in a study of OX40 agonist ivuxolimab in advanced cancers. Study background: A mean age of approximately 60 years, range about 20 to 90, was recorded, and roughly 80% were male.

The table came from immunoSEQ multiplex PCR; TCRdb's copy has only in-frame clones and leaves some out. This sample carries around 15,000 clones, over 75% of them seen once, and the ten largest clones take approximately 30%. Trimming left V 2 bases short and J 2 bases short, with 9 bases between. The germline V gene encodes CDR1 MNHNS and CDR2 SASEGT. The CDR3 runs 14 residues. Study-wide points: Several nonresponders also turned out to have low normalized T-cell clonal expansion. The 0.1-3.0 mg/kg partial responders had among the lowest clonal expansion.

Autoimmune disease history or systemic immunosuppression meant exclusion. Concerning this clone: Its antigen is as yet unknown.

The V gene is TRBV6-1, the J gene TRBJ2-5; D call uncertain. This sequence originates from an adult with an advanced solid tumor such as melanoma, head and neck, liver or kidney cancer. The sample consisted of CD4+ or CD8+ T cells sorted from blood, taken in a trial of the OX40 agonist ivuxolimab. The CDR3 sequence: CASSETDSQETQYF. CDR3 coding DNA: TGTGCCAGCAGTGAAACAGATTCACAAGAGACCCAGTACTTC.